This TCR beta chain was sequenced in a study of blood T cell repertoires in COVID-19. How the authors handled the data: Amplification from reference gene primers served as the basis for estimated nucleated cell counts. Generated by immunoSEQ multiplex PCR, the TCRdb table keeps only in-frame clones and is missing some. V, J and clone size are taken as reported in that table, and D and trimming were inferred from the DNA itself. The table lists 300,000 to 400,000 clones, roughly 90% of them singletons. Germline V CDR1 and CDR2: SEHNR, FQNEAQ (reference sequence). This CDR3 contains 15 residues. Trimming at V came to 5 bases and at J to 2 bases, leaving 4 bases not matched to a gene.

The V and J genes are TRBV7-9 and TRBJ1-3; 9 nucleotides line up with TRBD1. Sequenced input: PBMCs or T cells enriched from blood (not recorded which). The receptor was derived from a woman between 25 and 40 years old with acute COVID-19. The CDR3 is CASSPGQGPGNTIYF. The CDR3 DNA sequence: TGTGCCAGCAGCCCCGGACAGGGGCCTGGAAACACCATATATTTT.